This record looks at one TCR beta chain sequence and its context. Its antigen specificity is not known. Per-base qualities were not stored, and no clone one base away is much larger. The data originate from a study of T cell responses to AZD1222 COVID-19 vaccine (dated by TCRdb to about 2021). The study in broad terms: AZD1222 recipients with second doses at about 4 weeks or about 12 weeks were pooled, because spike-specific TCR depth and breadth did not differ between schedules. Trial participants were enrolled by age into subgroups of 18-55, 56-69 and 70-plus years, and roughly 160, 29 and 62 TCR-sequenced participants, respectively, were included in these subgroups. A total of under 250 trial participants underwent TCR sequencing, of whom some 200 had received two doses of AZD1222 and some 26 had received two doses of the MenACWY control vaccine.

The sample's time point label is to be understood as: baseline before first vaccination. The vaccinee samples were drawn from two UK trials, COV001 and COV002, one of which was a single-blind randomized controlled phase 2/3 trial testing AZD1222 (ChAdOx1 nCoV-19) in healthy adults. Trial participant PBMC samples were collected at day 0 and day 28 after the second dose for TCRbeta chain sequencing. The investigation overall reported the following: The whole spike protein was spanned by vaccine-associated CD4 TCRs, and dominant responses were seen in regions 160-218 and 743-854. Spike-specific TCR breadth and depth rose significantly after two AZD1222 doses compared with day 0 and with MenACWY recipients. The 56-69-year group was small, and its depth increase did not reach significance, likely because of low power. Reportedly, almost half of the unique spike-specific TCRs recognized epitopes lying outside the regions that are mutated in the B.1.351 and B.1.1.7 variants. Conclusions about previously exposed vaccinees are limited because only 6 or 7 AZD1222 recipients were SARS-CoV-2 seropositive at baseline. Participants were mostly white British and included more females than males, and it was suggested by the authors that clonal diversity may have been underestimated. No day 14 peak-response samples were available, so repertoires were characterized only after the peak T cell response.

The CDR3 regions of human TCRbeta chains were analyzed by immunosequencing. Regarding the original processing steps: TCRs in the repertoires were matched against a reference library of SARS-CoV-2-specific TCRs that had been generated with the MIRA antigen-specificity platform. Breadth was defined as the fraction of unique TCRs that were SARS-CoV-2-associated. Depth was defined as the fraction of total T cells that were SARS-CoV-2-associated. Each spike-specific TCR was assigned to its reactive spike region and to a CD4 or CD8 class using the MIRA data. Log10-transformed breadth and depth values were compared by one-way ANOVA with Sidak's multiple comparisons tests. TCRdb mirrors the immuneACCESS table, restricted to in-frame sequences. Some clones are absent from its copies; in checked studies, under half trace to an unresolved V gene, and the reason for the others is unknown. V, J and clone size are those of that table, while D and trimming were read from the DNA. For this sample the table gives 100,000 to 150,000 clones, of which about nine tenths were detected only once. Together, the top ten hold about 6% of the sample.

CDR1 is given as LGHNT and CDR2 as FRNRAP, both from the germline V gene. From cysteine to phenylalanine, the CDR3 is 12 amino acids long. The CDR3 DNA has 36 bases and is translated from base 1. V loses 5 bases of germline sequence and J loses 2 bases, and the interval between the two ends is 4 bases. The sequencing used peripheral blood, collected on day 0 of AZD1222 vaccination. The sequence derives from an adult in good health. The chain is made from TRBV12-5 and TRBJ1-3; there is no confident call for the D gene. The CDR3 protein sequence reads: CASGPTGNTIYF. At the DNA level, the sequence is TGTGCTAGTGGTCCAACTGGAAACACCATATATTTT. Reference TRBV12-5 and TRBJ1-3 proteins supply the regions before and after the CDR3; the full variable domain is: DARVTQTPRHKVTEMGQEVTMRCQPILGHNTVFWYRQTMMQGLELLAYFRNRAPLDDSGMPKDRFSAEMPDATLATLKIQPSEPRDSAVYFCASGPTGNTIYFGEGSWLTVV.